This T cell receptor beta chain stems from a study of vaccination and CD4 T cells after COVID-19. At the Johns Hopkins FTIC core, DNA taken from cultured CD4+ T cells was sequenced by way of the Oncomine TCR Beta short-read assay. A single record per CDR3 protein comes from TCRdb applying MiXCR to the PCR reads. The sample includes roughly 3,600 distinct CDR3 sequences, around 15% of them seen just once. The trim removed 1 base at V and 1 base at J, leaving 2 bases unmatched. Germline V gene data show CDR1 as SEHNR and CDR2 as FQNEAQ (reference sequence). This CDR3 spans 16 amino acids. Stated treatment: roughly nine-day PBMC culture with coronavirus spike peptide pools or control peptides (ViraFEST assay). For this clonotype: Its antigen is still unknown.

The source material was CD4+ T cells from blood, cultured in vitro. V gene TRBV7-9 combines with J gene TRBJ2-2; 8 bases are a match to TRBD2. This clonotype was obtained from a human donor who had recovered from COVID-19. CDR3 nucleotide sequence: TGTGCCAGCAGCTTAGGTGCGGGGGGGAACACCGGGGAGCTGTTTTTT. It codes for CASSLGAGGNTGELFF.